Following are 6 T cell receptor beta chains from one sample sequenced in a study of tumor-infiltrating lymphocytes in localized non-small cell lung cancer. This table comes from immunoSEQ multiplex PCR, and its TCRdb copy is limited to in-frame clones, with some not included. The data contain over 11,000 clones, roughly 82% of them singletons. The material sequenced was lung tumor tissue. These receptors came from a human donor with non-small cell lung cancer.

The chain couples TRBV7-8 to TRBJ1-4; 7 bases fit TRBD1. V was pared by 5 bases and J by 7 bases, with 13 bases of the junction left unmatched. CDR1 is SGHVS, CDR2 FQNEAQ, per germline. CDR3 length: 16 residues. CDR3 bases: TGTGCCAGCAGCGTCTACAGGGGACGTATGGGTGAAAAACTGTTTTTT. Its protein product is CASSVYRGRMGEKLFF.

The rearrangement joins TRBV7-3 to TRBJ2-7, with a possible D match to TRBD1 (5 bases). The CDR3 length is 15 residues. V gave up 0 bases and J gave up 6 bases, with 15 bases separating them. In germline, CDR1 is SGHTA, CDR2 FQGTGA. CDR3 sequence (DNA): TGTGCCAGCAGCTTAACATCCCAGGGTCAGGGCGAGCAGTACTTC. As protein: CASSLTSQGQGEQYF.

This chain connects TRBV19 to TRBJ1-5; D gene ambiguous. The CDR3 has 12 amino acids. From germline, CDR1 is LNHDA and CDR2 SQIVND (reference sequence). V was clipped by 3 bases and J by 10 bases, with 10 bases between them. The chain's CDR3 is CASSISWSPQHF. The CDR3 DNA follows: TGTGCCAGTAGTATTTCGTGGTCTCCCCAGCATTTT.

The CDR3 protein is CASSLGIGDGLNTEAFF. Written as DNA, the CDR3 is TGTGCCAGCAGCTTAGGGATCGGGGACGGATTGAACACTGAAGCTTTCTTT. The rearrangement joins TRBV7-8 to TRBJ1-1; D perhaps matches TRBD1 (5 bases). This CDR3 contains 17 residues. Trimming removed 1 base from V and 0 bases from J, with 15 bases in between. Germline-derived CDR1 and CDR2 are SGHVS and FQNEAQ.

Comment on this clone: Mismatch with germline at one junction end may stem from a read error. This rearrangement joins TRBV5-5 to TRBJ1-2; tentatively, D is TRBD1 (6 bases). This CDR3 has 14 residues. Germline V gene lookup returns CDR1 SGHKS and CDR2 YYEKEE (reference sequence). CDR3 bases: TGTGCCAGCACCTTGGAAGGAGGGGGTGGTGGCTACACCTTC. It encodes CASTLEGGGGGYTF.

This clone has just a few counts. This rearrangement joins TRBV28 to TRBJ1-2, with D possibly being TRBD1 (6 bases). The CDR3 spans 17 residues. Between the trimmed V and J ends, which lost 4 bases and 2 bases, there was a span of 20 bases. Germline V lookup: CDR1 MDHEN, CDR2 SYDVKM. The CDR3 DNA sequence: TGTGCCAGCAGTTCAATGGGGGCGAAGGGCTTAAACTATGGCTACACCTTC. This translates into CASSSMGAKGLNYGYTF.